The 4 T cell receptor beta chains below come from one sample, sequenced in a study of cytomegalovirus exposure and HLA in healthy donors. PCR involved 60 Vbeta and 13 Jbeta primers. Repertoires were generated with immunoSEQ multiplex PCR, while TCRdb's copy carries only in-frame clones and drops some. This table holds 130,000 to 150,000 clones, approximately 81% found once. Specimen: PBMCs. The origin of the receptors is a woman between 40 and 55 years old in good health and CMV-seropositive.

The rearrangement links TRBV10-3 to TRBJ2-2; 7 nucleotides align to TRBD1. The CDR3 is made up of 17 amino acids. Trimming cost V 5 bases and J 1 base; bases outside gene matches: 10. Per the germline V gene, CDR1 is ENHRY and CDR2 is SYGVKD. The CDR3 reads CAISQTQTGKNTGELFF. Written as DNA, the CDR3 is TGTGCCATCAGTCAGACCCAGACAGGGAAGAACACCGGGGAGCTGTTTTTT.

The chain couples TRBV19 to TRBJ2-5; 10 bases match TRBD2. The CDR3 has 16 residues. The J segment lost 2 bases and the V segment lost 3 bases, leaving 6 bases of the junction unmatched. Looked up from germline, CDR1 is LNHDA and CDR2 is SQIVND (reference sequence). CDR3 protein: CASSILAGALQETQYF. The DNA for the CDR3 is TGTGCCAGTAGTATCCTAGCGGGAGCGCTGCAAGAGACCCAGTACTTC.

The rearrangement joins TRBV7-9 to TRBJ1-4; 7 positions agree with TRBD1. J lost 5 bases, V lost 5 bases, and 8 bases had no gene match. This CDR3 is 15 amino acids long. The V gene's germline CDR1 is SEHNR and CDR2 FQNEAQ (reference sequence). Written as DNA, the CDR3 is TGTGCCAGCAGCCTCGGGACAGACAAGAATGAAAAACTGTTTTTT. Its translation is CASSLGTDKNEKLFF. The variable domain in full, completed from reference TRBV7-9 and TRBJ1-4, reads DTGVSQNPRHKITKRGQNVTFRCDPISEHNRLYWYRQTLGQGPEFLTYFQNEAQLEKSRLLSDRFSAERPKGSFSTLEIQRTEQGDSAMYLCASSLGTDKNEKLFFGSGTQLSVL.

The rearrangement uses TRBV2 and TRBJ1-2; D is possibly TRBD1 (6 bases). Trimming took off 5 bases at V and 1 base at J, with 8 bases between the two ends. The length of the CDR3 is 13 residues. Germline CDR1 reads SNHLY; CDR2 reads FYNNEI. The CDR3 reads CASSPDSNYGYTF. As DNA, the CDR3 is TGTGCCAGCAGTCCGGACAGTAACTATGGCTACACCTTC.